The 23 T cell receptor beta chains presented below share a single source sample, sequenced in a study of T cells after posttransplantation cyclophosphamide. TCRdb's copy holds only in-frame clones and misses some; the assay was immunoSEQ multiplex PCR. The sample yields 44,000 or so clones, without any singletons. The specimen sequenced was PBMCs. The receptors stem from a man aged 40-50 years in good health, CMV-negative, and a related stem cell transplant donor.

In its sample, this clone was seen many times. The CDR3 reads CASSGGLAGETYNEQFF. DNA of the CDR3: TGTGCCAGCAGCGGGGGACTAGCGGGAGAAACTTACAATGAGCAGTTCTTC. The V call is TRBV11-3, the J call TRBJ2-1, with 14 bases matching TRBD2. Germline V gives CDR1 SGHNT, CDR2 YENEEA. V trimming: 5 bases; J trimming: 4 bases; junction bases outside the gene matches: 7. There are 17 residues in the CDR3.

The sample holds many counts of this clone. CDR3 in DNA: TGTGCCAGCAGCCCGGGGGGAGGCTCCTACAATGAGCAGTTCTTC. It yields the protein CASSPGGGSYNEQFF. This chain uses TRBV28 with TRBJ2-1; 7 nucleotides align to TRBD2. The CDR3 is made up of 15 amino acids. Germline assignment: CDR1 MDHEN and CDR2 SYDVKM. Unmatched junction bases numbered 5, after V lost 6 bases and J lost 0 bases.

This clone was seen at least ten times. This chain uses TRBV11-3 with TRBJ2-5; TRBD1 aligns across 7 bases. CDR1 and CDR2 (germline): SGHNT, YENEEA. This CDR3 has 13 amino acids. The V gene end was trimmed by 5 bases and the J gene end by 5 bases; junction bases not matched to a gene: 5. For the CDR3, the DNA is TGTGCCAGCAGCCAGGGGGTGGAGGAGACCCAGTACTTC. Translation: CASSQGVEETQYF.

This clone was detected many times. The rearrangement uses TRBV30 and TRBJ2-4, with 7 positions matching TRBD1. The CDR3 is 16 amino acids. CDR1 is GTSNPN and CDR2 is SVGIG in the germline V gene (reference sequence). The V and J ends lost 1 base and 0 bases, in that order; junction bases with no gene match: 6. CDR3 protein: CAWSGDRDLAKNIQYF. In DNA form, the CDR3 reads TGTGCCTGGAGTGGCGACAGGGATTTAGCCAAAAACATTCAGTACTTC.

This clone was detected many times. This chain connects TRBV10-1 to TRBJ2-1; 11 positions agree with TRBD2. V lost 0 bases to trimming and J lost 4 bases; unmatched junction nucleotides: 2. CDR1 is WNHNN, CDR2 SYGVQD, per germline (reference sequence). The CDR3 contains 16 residues. The CDR3 sequence is CASSESGLADYNEQFF. CDR3 DNA: TGCGCCAGCAGTGAGTCGGGACTAGCGGATTACAATGAGCAGTTCTTC.

This clone was counted ten times or more. The J gene is TRBJ2-4, the V gene TRBV28; D ambiguous. V was cut by 2 bases and J by 0 bases, with 14 bases left in between. Per germline, CDR1 MDHEN and CDR2 SYDVKM. The CDR3 runs to 17 residues. CDR3 residues: CASSLASARIAKNIQYF. DNA for the CDR3: TGTGCCAGCAGTTTAGCCTCGGCTAGAATAGCCAAAAACATTCAGTACTTC.

This clone was seen ten or more times. The chain recombines TRBV7-2 with TRBJ1-2; unclear D gene. The germline CDR1 and CDR2 sequences are SGHTA and FQGNSA. This CDR3 is built from 12 residues. Trimming took 5 bases from V and 8 from J, leaving 12 bases between them. The CDR3: CASSENSRGYTF. The CDR3 DNA reads as TGTGCCAGCAGCGAGAATTCACGGGGCTACACCTTC.

This clone was picked up many times. This chain links TRBV7-9 with TRBJ2-3, with D hard to call. Germline-derived CDR1 and CDR2 are SEHNR and FQNEAQ (reference sequence). The V end was cut by 5 bases, the J end by 6 bases, with 3 bases between. This CDR3 has 10 amino acids. The CDR3 sequence is CASSEDTQYF. Here the CDR3 DNA reads TGTGCCAGCAGCGAGGATACGCAGTATTTT. Drawing the rest from reference TRBV7-9 and TRBJ2-3, the complete variable domain is DTGVSQNPRHKITKRGQNVTFRCDPISEHNRLYWYRQTLGQGPEFLTYFQNEAQLEKSRLLSDRFSAERPKGSFSTLEIQRTEQGDSAMYLCASSEDTQYFGPGTRLTVL.

This clone was found many times. This chain joins TRBV7-8 and TRBJ2-3, with D possibly TRBD2 on 5 matching bases. This CDR3 comprises 16 residues. Trimming cost V 4 bases and J 6 bases, with 20 bases left between them. Germline CDR1 SGHVS, CDR2 FQNEAQ. The CDR3 sequence is CASSSLKVGIVDTQYF. The CDR3 nucleotides are TGTGCCAGCAGCTCCCTAAAGGTCGGGATCGTCGATACGCAGTATTTT.

This clone was recorded at least ten times. The chain links TRBV5-1 to TRBJ2-7; D perhaps matches TRBD2 (5 bases). With 4 bases removed from V and 4 bases from J, the gap between germline ends came to 15 bases. CDR3 length: 14 amino acids. Germline assignment: CDR1 SGHRS and CDR2 YFSETQ. CDR3 in amino acids: CASSQRTGTYEQYF. The CDR3 bases are TGCGCCAGCAGCCAGAGGACGGGAACTTACGAGCAGTACTTC.

This clone was detected many times. The V and J genes are TRBV5-1 and TRBJ1-2; tentative D call: TRBD1 (5 bases). Germline loops: CDR1 SGHRS, CDR2 YFSETQ. V gave up 5 bases and J gave up 5 bases, with 19 bases separating them. The CDR3 is 15 residues long. CDR3 residues: CASSPGGTGPYGYTF. Here the CDR3 DNA reads TGCGCCAGCAGTCCGGGGGGAACCGGGCCTTATGGCTACACCTTC. The full variable domain, completed using reference TRBV5-1 and TRBJ1-2, is KAGVTQTPRYLIKTRGQQVTLSCSPISGHRSVSWYQQTPGQGLQFLFEYFSETQRNKGNFPGRFSGRQFSNSRSEMNVSTLELGDSALYLCASSPGGTGPYGYTFGSGTRLTVV.

In this sample, this clone turned up many times. This chain joins TRBV29-1 and TRBJ2-7; 10 bases align to TRBD1. Germline lookup yields CDR1 SQVTM and CDR2 ANQGSEA. V shed 5 bases and J 9 bases; nucleotides not matched to a gene: 4. The CDR3 is 11 residues long. Here the CDR3 reads CSVTRTGGQYF. The CDR3 nucleotides are TGCAGCGTTACTCGGACAGGGGGGCAGTACTTC.

This clone occurred many times. J is TRBJ2-5 and V is TRBV30; unclear D gene. Germline V gene sequence: CDR1 GTSNPN, CDR2 SVGIG (reference sequence). The CDR3 has 14 residues. The germline V and J ends were trimmed by 1 base and 2 bases, with 11 bases remaining between them. CDR3 region: CAWSETASQETQYF. As DNA, the CDR3 is TGTGCCTGGAGTGAAACAGCAAGTCAAGAGACCCAGTACTTC.

This clone was recorded many times. The chain joins TRBV10-2 to TRBJ1-5; TRBD1 agrees at 8 bases. The junction had 6 bases not matched to a gene; V was cut back by 2 bases and J by 6 bases. The CDR3 is 15 amino acids. Per the germline V gene, CDR1 is WSHSY and CDR2 is SAAADI. The CDR3 loop reads CASSERQGAGQPQHF. The CDR3 DNA reads as TGCGCCAGCAGTGAGAGGCAGGGGGCCGGTCAGCCCCAGCATTTT.

A few counts support this clone. Given a much more abundant clone one base away, this may be a read error. Additional DNA sequences in this sample encode the identical CDR3. This sequence joins TRBV5-5 and TRBJ2-7; 7 nucleotides match TRBD2. V shed 0 bases and J 3 bases; nucleotides not matched to a gene: 6. The CDR3 is made up of 15 amino acids. CDR1 and CDR2 (germline): SGHKS, YYEKEE (reference sequence). CDR3 protein: CASSLERELLYEQYF. For the CDR3, the DNA is TGTGCCAGCAGCTTGGAGCGGGAACTCCTCTACGAGCAGTACTTC.

This clone was found many times. The J gene is TRBJ2-1, the V gene TRBV7-2; D is ambiguous. The CDR3 has 13 residues. Germline assignment: CDR1 SGHTA and CDR2 FQGNSA. The V end lost 1 base, the J end lost 6 bases, and 7 bases lay between the germline ends. The CDR3 DNA sequence: TGTGCCAGCAGCTTAGAGCGTTTCAATGAGCAGTTCTTC. Its protein is CASSLERFNEQFF.

This clone showed up many times. The V call is TRBV7-6, the J call TRBJ1-1, with no clear D. From germline, CDR1 is SGHVS and CDR2 FNYEAQ. The CDR3 extends over 13 amino acids. V dropped 5 bases and J dropped 4 bases, with 11 bases sitting between them. CDR3 amino acids: CASSRGVSTEAFF. The CDR3 DNA reads as TGTGCCAGCAGCCGCGGGGTAAGCACTGAAGCTTTCTTT.

This clone has a count of ten or more. The chain combines TRBV25-1 with TRBJ2-7; 7 bases map to TRBD2. The germline CDR1 and CDR2 sequences are MGHDK and SYGVNS. This CDR3 has 15 amino acids. Trimming cost V 4 bases and J 4 bases; bases outside gene matches: 10. The CDR3 spells CASSGSGADKYEQYF. CDR3 coding DNA: TGTGCCAGCAGTGGGAGCGGGGCGGATAAGTACGAGCAGTACTTC.

This clone was found many times. The gene calls are TRBV13 and TRBJ1-5; D is perhaps TRBD1 (5 bases). V lost 1 base to trimming and J lost 4 bases, with 20 bases between them. The CDR3 runs to 18 residues. The germline gives CDR1 PRHDT, CDR2 FYEKMQ (reference sequence). This CDR3 is CASSLDRQGLTRNQPQHF. The CDR3 bases are TGTGCCAGCAGCTTAGACCGGCAGGGCCTAACACGAAATCAGCCCCAGCATTTT.

This clone was counted at least ten times. The rearrangement uses TRBV9 and TRBJ2-6; D is undetermined. Germline V gene sequence: CDR1 SGDLS, CDR2 YYNGEE. Trimming stripped 2 bases from V and 0 bases from J, with 6 bases between. The CDR3 covers 15 residues. This chain's CDR3 is CASSVRNSGANVLTF. DNA of the CDR3: TGTGCCAGCAGCGTTAGAAACTCTGGGGCCAACGTCCTGACTTTC.

This clone was picked up many times. The V gene is TRBV5-1, the J gene TRBJ2-7, with TRBD2 as a possible D gene (6 bases). The germline gives CDR1 SGHRS, CDR2 YFSETQ. Trimming cost V 0 bases and J 1 base, with 8 bases left between them. This CDR3 comprises 14 residues. Written as DNA, the CDR3 is TGCGCCAGCAGCTTGGCGGGGGAGTCCTACGAGCAGTACTTC. Translating gives CASSLAGESYEQYF.

This clone was seen ten or more times. This chain links TRBV10-2 with TRBJ2-1, with 8 bases fitting TRBD2. The J segment lost 7 bases and the V segment lost 9 bases, leaving 11 bases of the junction unmatched. Germline lookup yields CDR1 WSHSY and CDR2 SAAADI. The CDR3 runs 14 residues. The DNA of the CDR3 is TGCGCCAGTGGAGCGGGAGCTGGGGGTAATGAGCAGTTCTTC. Translation: CASGAGAGGNEQFF.

In its sample, this clone was seen many times. The chain employs TRBV27 and TRBJ1-1, with 8 bases lining up with TRBD1. With V trimmed by 2 bases and J by 3 bases, 2 bases remained unmatched. The CDR3 is 14 amino acids. Germline CDR1 and CDR2: MNHEY and SMNVEV (reference sequence). The DNA of the CDR3 is TGTGCCAGCAGTTTAAACAGGGGGTACACTGAAGCTTTCTTT. This gives the protein CASSLNRGYTEAFF.